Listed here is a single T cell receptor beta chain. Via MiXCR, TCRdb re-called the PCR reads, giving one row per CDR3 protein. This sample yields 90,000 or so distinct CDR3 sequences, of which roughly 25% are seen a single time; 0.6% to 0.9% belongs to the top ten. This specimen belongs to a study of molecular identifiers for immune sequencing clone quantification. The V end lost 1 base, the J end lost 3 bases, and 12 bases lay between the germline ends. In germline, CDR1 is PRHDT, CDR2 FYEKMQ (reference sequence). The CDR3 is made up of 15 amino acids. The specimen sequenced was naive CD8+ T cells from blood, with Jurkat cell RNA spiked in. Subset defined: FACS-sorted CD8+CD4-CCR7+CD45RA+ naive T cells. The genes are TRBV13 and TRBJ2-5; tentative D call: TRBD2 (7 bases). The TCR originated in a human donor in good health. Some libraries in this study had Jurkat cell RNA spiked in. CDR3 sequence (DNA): TGTGCCAGCAGCTTAGCCGGCGGGGGCAAAGAGACCCAGTACTTC. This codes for CASSLAGGGKETQYF.